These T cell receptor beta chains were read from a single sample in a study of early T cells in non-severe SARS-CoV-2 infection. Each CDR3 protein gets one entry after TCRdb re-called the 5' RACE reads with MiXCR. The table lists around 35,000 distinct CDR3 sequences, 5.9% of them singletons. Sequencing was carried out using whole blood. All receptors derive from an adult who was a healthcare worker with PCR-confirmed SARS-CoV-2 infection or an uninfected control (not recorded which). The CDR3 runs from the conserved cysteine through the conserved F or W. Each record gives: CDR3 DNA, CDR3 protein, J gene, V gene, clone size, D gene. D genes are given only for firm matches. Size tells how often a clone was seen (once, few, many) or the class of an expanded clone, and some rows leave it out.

CDR3nt: TGTGCCAGCAGGGAGACAGGGGGCTCTGGGGCCAACGTCCTGACTTTC
CDR3aa: CASRETGGSGANVLTF
j_gene: TRBJ2-6
v_gene: TRBV12-3/TRBV12-4
abundance: many
d_gene: TRBD1

CDR3nt: TGTGCCAGCGAGGGAGCCTACGAGCAGTACTTC
CDR3aa: CASEGAYEQYF
j_gene: TRBJ2-7
v_gene: TRBV6-1
abundance: -
d_gene: -

CDR3nt: TGTGCCATCAGTGGAGGAGGTCAGCCCCAGCATTTT
CDR3aa: CAISGGGQPQHF
j_gene: TRBJ1-5
v_gene: TRBV10-3
abundance: many
d_gene: -

CDR3nt: TGTGCCAGCAGCGTAGGACCCGGAGGGACCCAGTACTTC
CDR3aa: CASSVGPGGTQYF
j_gene: TRBJ2-5
v_gene: TRBV9
abundance: -
d_gene: -

CDR3nt: TGCGCCAGCAGCCAAGACCCCATGGGCTACGAGCAGTACTTC
CDR3aa: CASSQDPMGYEQYF
j_gene: TRBJ2-7
v_gene: TRBV4-1
abundance: many
d_gene: -

CDR3nt: TGTGCCAGCAGATCGCTCCGAGCTAGCGGGGCCCTGACAGATACGCAGTATTTT
CDR3aa: CASRSLRASGALTDTQYF
j_gene: TRBJ2-3
v_gene: TRBV12-3/TRBV12-4
abundance: many
d_gene: TRBD2

CDR3nt: TGTGCCAGCAGCCGAAGTGGCTCCTACGAGCAGTACTTC
CDR3aa: CASSRSGSYEQYF
j_gene: TRBJ2-7
v_gene: TRBV4-2
abundance: few
d_gene: -

CDR3nt: TGTGCCAGCAGTGAACAGCGGGAAAGGAATGAGCAGTTCTTC
CDR3aa: CASSEQRERNEQFF
j_gene: TRBJ2-1
v_gene: TRBV2
abundance: many
d_gene: TRBD2

CDR3nt: TGTGCCAGCAGCCAAGGGTCAGGGAGGGATTCACCCCTCCACTTT
CDR3aa: CASSQGSGRDSPLHF
j_gene: TRBJ1-6
v_gene: TRBV3-1
abundance: -
d_gene: -

CDR3nt: TGTGCCAGCAGCTCAGGGACAGTAACTCGAGAGACCCAGTACTTC
CDR3aa: CASSSGTVTRETQYF
j_gene: TRBJ2-5
v_gene: TRBV5-6
abundance: medium-sized
d_gene: TRBD1

CDR3nt: TGTGCCAGCAGCCTTAGCGGGAGTATCTCTAGGCAGTTCTTC
CDR3aa: CASSLSGSISRQFF
j_gene: TRBJ2-1
v_gene: TRBV3-1
abundance: many
d_gene: TRBD2

CDR3nt: TGCAGTGCTAACCGGGACAGCCTGTTTAGCGAGCAGTACTTC
CDR3aa: CSANRDSLFSEQYF
j_gene: TRBJ2-7
v_gene: TRBV20-1
abundance: many
d_gene: TRBD1

CDR3nt: TGCGCCAGCAGCTTGGACCCGGGACAGAGCACAGATACGCAGTATTTT
CDR3aa: CASSLDPGQSTDTQYF
j_gene: TRBJ2-3
v_gene: TRBV5-1
abundance: many
d_gene: TRBD1

CDR3nt: TGTGCCAGCAGCGTGACAGGGCTCACCCCCACCGGGGAGCTGTTTTTT
CDR3aa: CASSVTGLTPTGELFF
j_gene: TRBJ2-2
v_gene: TRBV9
abundance: many
d_gene: TRBD1

CDR3nt: TGTGCCAGCAGCTTAACGGGGTTACGCTCCTACGAGCAGTACTTC
CDR3aa: CASSLTGLRSYEQYF
j_gene: TRBJ2-7
v_gene: TRBV7-9
abundance: many
d_gene: -

CDR3nt: TGTGCCAGTAGTACGGGACAGGGCACAAGTGACGAGCAGTACTTC
CDR3aa: CASSTGQGTSDEQYF
j_gene: TRBJ2-7
v_gene: TRBV19
abundance: many
d_gene: TRBD1

CDR3nt: TGTGCCAGCAGCCCCGGGGGGAAGCGGGATACGCAGTATTTT
CDR3aa: CASSPGGKRDTQYF
j_gene: TRBJ2-3
v_gene: TRBV11-3
abundance: -
d_gene: TRBD2

CDR3nt: TGTGCCAGCAGCTTGATATCCGGGGGCCCTTACAATGAGCAGTTCTTC
CDR3aa: CASSLISGGPYNEQFF
j_gene: TRBJ2-1
v_gene: TRBV11-2
abundance: many
d_gene: -

CDR3nt: TGCGCCAGCAGCCAAGATATCCAGTCCTACGAGCAGTACTTC
CDR3aa: CASSQDIQSYEQYF
j_gene: TRBJ2-7
v_gene: TRBV4-1
abundance: -
d_gene: -

CDR3nt: TGCAGTGCTAGTAAATCCGGCGGGAGGGCGCCCACCGGGGAGCTGTTTTTT
CDR3aa: CSASKSGGRAPTGELFF
j_gene: TRBJ2-2
v_gene: TRBV20-1
abundance: few
d_gene: TRBD2

CDR3nt: TGTGCCAGCTCAGACAAGGGGTCTGAAGCTTTCTTT
CDR3aa: CASSDKGSEAFF
j_gene: TRBJ1-1
v_gene: TRBV18
abundance: many
d_gene: -

CDR3nt: TGTGCCAGCAGTTACTTAGCGGGAGTTAATGAGCAGTTCTTC
CDR3aa: CASSYLAGVNEQFF
j_gene: TRBJ2-1
v_gene: TRBV6-5
abundance: many
d_gene: TRBD2

CDR3nt: TGTGCCAGCAGTCGGACAGGAAAATCCTACGAGCAGTACTTC
CDR3aa: CASSRTGKSYEQYF
j_gene: TRBJ2-7
v_gene: TRBV28
abundance: -
d_gene: TRBD1

CDR3nt: TGTGCCAGCAGTTTCTGGGGGGCGCGGAACACTGAAGCTTTCTTT
CDR3aa: CASSFWGARNTEAFF
j_gene: TRBJ1-1
v_gene: TRBV12-3/TRBV12-4
abundance: many
d_gene: -

CDR3nt: TGTGCCAGCAGACTTAGCAGGGCCGGGGAGCTGTTTTTT
CDR3aa: CASRLSRAGELFF
j_gene: TRBJ2-2
v_gene: TRBV12-3/TRBV12-4
abundance: many
d_gene: -

CDR3nt: TGTGCCAGCAGTGGAGACAGGATGGTAGAGACCCAGTACTTC
CDR3aa: CASSGDRMVETQYF
j_gene: TRBJ2-5
v_gene: TRBV28
abundance: -
d_gene: -

CDR3nt: TGTGCCAGCAGCTACACAGAACAGGGATTTGAAGCTTTCTTT
CDR3aa: CASSYTEQGFEAFF
j_gene: TRBJ1-1
v_gene: TRBV11-2
abundance: -
d_gene: -